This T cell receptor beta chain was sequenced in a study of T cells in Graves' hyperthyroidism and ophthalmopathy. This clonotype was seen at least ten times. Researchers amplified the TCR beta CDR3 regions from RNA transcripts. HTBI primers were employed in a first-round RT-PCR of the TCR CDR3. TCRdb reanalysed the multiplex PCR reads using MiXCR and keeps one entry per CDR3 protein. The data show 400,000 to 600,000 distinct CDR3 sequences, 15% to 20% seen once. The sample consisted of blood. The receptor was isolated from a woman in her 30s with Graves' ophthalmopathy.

CDR3: CASSQGRNQPQHF. CDR3 bases: TGTGCCAGCAGCCAAGGCAGGAATCAGCCCCAGCATTTT. The chain couples TRBV3-1 to TRBJ1-5; D is unresolved. Germline V lookup: CDR1 LGHDT, CDR2 YNNKEL (reference sequence). The V and J ends lost 1 base and 4 bases respectively, with 5 bases between them. The CDR3 loop spans 13 amino acids.